A selection of T cell receptor beta chains follows, all from one sample in a study of blood T cell repertoires in COVID-19. Assay used: immunoSEQ multiplex PCR; TCRdb lists only in-frame clones, some missing. The sample has 250,000 or so clones, 91% seen once. Sample: PBMCs or T cells enriched from blood (not recorded which). The receptors here all came from a man aged 35 to 55 who had been exposed to COVID-19. Each CDR3 is given with its conserved first and last residue. The order of the fields is CDR3 length, J gene, D gene, V gene, CDR3 protein, CDR3 DNA. The D gene is left open where the match is weak.

length: 15
J: TRBJ2-3
D: TRBD1
V: TRBV19
CDR3: CASSPGTGGTDTQYF
DNA: TGTGCCAGTAGCCCTGGGACAGGGGGCACAGATACGCAGTATTTT

length: 15
J: TRBJ1-6
D: -
V: TRBV9
CDR3: CASSVGGMAGSPLHF
DNA: TGTGCCAGCAGCGTCGGGGGGATGGCTGGATCACCCCTCCACTTT

length: 14
J: TRBJ2-3
D: -
V: TRBV30
CDR3: CAWTTGLSSDTQYF
DNA: TGTGCCTGGACGACAGGTCTTTCGTCAGATACGCAGTATTTT

length: 17
J: TRBJ2-2
D: -
V: TRBV9
CDR3: CASSKKDQIRGTGELFF
DNA: TGTGCCAGCAGCAAAAAAGACCAAATAAGGGGCACCGGGGAGCTGTTTTTT

length: 19
J: TRBJ1-4
D: -
V: TRBV4-1
CDR3: CASSQDTWTDPSSGEKLFF
DNA: TGCGCCAGCAGCCAAGATACTTGGACAGACCCGTCCTCGGGTGAAAAACTGTTTTTT

length: 17
J: TRBJ2-3
D: TRBD2
V: TRBV6-4
CDR3: CASSAEGTSGSTDTQYF
DNA: TGTGCCAGCAGCGCCGAAGGGACTAGCGGAAGCACAGATACGCAGTATTTT

length: 15
J: TRBJ1-1
D: TRBD1
V: TRBV7-9
CDR3: CASSSGQGVNTEAFF
DNA: TGTGCCAGCAGCTCCGGACAGGGCGTGAACACTGAAGCTTTCTTT

length: 13
J: TRBJ2-3
D: -
V: TRBV28
CDR3: CASSYPGTDTQYF
DNA: TGTGCCAGCAGTTACCCGGGCACAGATACGCAGTATTTT

length: 15
J: TRBJ2-1
D: TRBD1
V: TRBV5-1
CDR3: CASQQGLNSYNEQFF
DNA: TGCGCCTCTCAACAGGGGTTAAACTCCTACAATGAGCAGTTCTTC

length: 11
J: TRBJ2-7
D: -
V: TRBV20-1
CDR3: CSARVLDEQYF
DNA: TGCAGTGCTAGAGTTCTAGACGAGCAGTACTTC

length: 13
J: TRBJ1-5
D: -
V: TRBV2
CDR3: CASSERLNQPQHF
DNA: TGTGCCAGCAGTGAAAGACTTAATCAGCCCCAGCATTTT

length: 15
J: TRBJ2-5
D: -
V: TRBV2
CDR3: CASGGGFPEGETQYF
DNA: TGTGCCTCGGGGGGCGGCTTCCCCGAGGGAGAGACCCAGTACTTC